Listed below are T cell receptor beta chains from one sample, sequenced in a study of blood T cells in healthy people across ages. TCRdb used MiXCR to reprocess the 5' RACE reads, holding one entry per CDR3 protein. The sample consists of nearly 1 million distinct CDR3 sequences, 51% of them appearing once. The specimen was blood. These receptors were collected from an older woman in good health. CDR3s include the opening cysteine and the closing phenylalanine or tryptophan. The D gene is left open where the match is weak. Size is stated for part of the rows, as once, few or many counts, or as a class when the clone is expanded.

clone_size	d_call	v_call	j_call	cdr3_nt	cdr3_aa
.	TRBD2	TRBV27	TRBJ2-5	TGTGCCAGCGCGGGGGTCGGGAATGAGCAGTACTTC	CASAGVGNEQYF
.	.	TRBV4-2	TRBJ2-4	TGTGCCAGCAGCCATGAGAGATCGCAGGGGGCCAAAAACATTCAGTACTTC	CASSHERSQGAKNIQYF
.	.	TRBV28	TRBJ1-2	TGTGCCAGCAGTCCACCGTCCGCCAGGGCCGGCTACACCTTC	CASSPPSARAGYTF
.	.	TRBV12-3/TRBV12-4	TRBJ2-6	TGTGCCAGCAGTTTTTGGGGGCTTGGGGCCAACGTCCTGACTTTC	CASSFWGLGANVLTF
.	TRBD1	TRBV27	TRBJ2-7	TGTGCCAGCAGTACCAACCCGGGACAGCGATTCTACGAGCAGTACTTC	CASSTNPGQRFYEQYF
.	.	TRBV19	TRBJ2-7	TGTGCCAGTACCATGGGCGGAGCAGGGTCTCTCTACGAGCAGTACTTC	CASTMGGAGSLYEQYF
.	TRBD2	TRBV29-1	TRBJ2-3	TGCAGCGTTGAGGTAGCGGGAGGGCCGGGGGATACGCAGTATTTT	CSVEVAGGPGDTQYF
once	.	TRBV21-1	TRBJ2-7	TGTGCCAGCAGCAATGACAGGGGGTGCGAGCAGTACTTC	CASSNDRGCEQYF
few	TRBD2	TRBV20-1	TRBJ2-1	TGCAGTGCTAGAGATTTAGCGGGAGCACCGTACAATGAGCAGTTCTTC	CSARDLAGAPYNEQFF
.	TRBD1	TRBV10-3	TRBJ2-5	TGTGCCATCAGCGACAGGGTTCAAGAGACCCAGTACTTC	CAISDRVQETQYF
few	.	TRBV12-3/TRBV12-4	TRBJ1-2	TGTGCCAGCAGTAACAGGGATCGAGGCTACACCTTC	CASSNRDRGYTF
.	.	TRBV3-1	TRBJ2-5	TGTGCCAGCAGCCAAGCCCTAGGGGCCTCCTACGGGCAGTACTTC	CASSQALGASYGQYF
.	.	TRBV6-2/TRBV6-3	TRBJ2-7	TGTGCCAGCGACCCGACGGGTTACGAGCAGTACTTC	CASDPTGYEQYF
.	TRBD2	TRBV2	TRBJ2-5	TGTGCCAGCGGGGGGCCACTAGCGGCCCAAGAGACCCAGTACTTC	CASGGPLAAQETQYF
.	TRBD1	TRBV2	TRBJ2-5	TGTGCCAGCAGTTCACAGGGGATTGAGCAGTACTTC	CASSSQGIEQYF
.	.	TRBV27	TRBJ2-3	TGTGCCAGCAGTACGGGATTCGCGGATACGCAGTATTTT	CASSTGFADTQYF
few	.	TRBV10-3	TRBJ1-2	TGTGCCATCAGTGGCGGATCCTATGGCTACACCTTC	CAISGGSYGYTF
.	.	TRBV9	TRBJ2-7	TGTGCCAGCAGCGTAGGAGGTAGCACGAGCTCCTACGAGCAGTACTTC	CASSVGGSTSSYEQYF
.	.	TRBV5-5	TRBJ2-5	TGTGCCAGCAGCCTCGCCGGGAGGACCCAGTACTTC	CASSLAGRTQYF
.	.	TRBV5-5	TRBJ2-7	TGTGCCAGCAGCTCTCTAAATTCCTACGAGCAGTACTTC	CASSSLNSYEQYF
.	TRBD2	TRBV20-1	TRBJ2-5	TGCAATGCCCCCGAGGGCGGGAGTGAGACCCAGTACTTC	CNAPEGGSETQYF
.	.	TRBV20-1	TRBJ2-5	TGCAGTGCTAGAAATCTCACAGGGATCCAAGAGACCCAGTACTTC	CSARNLTGIQETQYF
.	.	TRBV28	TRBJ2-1	TGTGCCAGCAAATCAGGAGGGGCTTACAATGAGCAGTTCTTC	CASKSGGAYNEQFF
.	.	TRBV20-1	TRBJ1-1	TGCAGTGCTAGACCATCCAGAGGGAACACTGAAGCTTTCTTT	CSARPSRGNTEAFF
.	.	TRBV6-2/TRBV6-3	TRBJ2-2	TGTGCCAGTCAACGGTTCACCGGGGAGCTGTTTTTT	CASQRFTGELFF
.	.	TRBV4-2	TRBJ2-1	TGTGCCAGCAGCCAAGTTTTCAGCGGATACAATGAGCAGTTCTTC	CASSQVFSGYNEQFF
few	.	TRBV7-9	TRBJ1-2	TGTGCCAGCAGCTTAGATGCCCCGAAAATAAATGGCTACACCTTC	CASSLDAPKINGYTF
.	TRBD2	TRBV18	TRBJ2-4	TGTGCCAGCTCACCACCGTTGACTAGCGGAGCACCCTTAGCCAAAAACATTCAGTACTTC	CASSPPLTSGAPLAKNIQYF
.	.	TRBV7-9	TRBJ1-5	TGTGCCAGCAGCTCCTCCCAGGTGGGCAATCAGCCCCAGCATTTT	CASSSSQVGNQPQHF
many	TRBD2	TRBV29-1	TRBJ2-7	TGCAGCGTTGCGGCTAGCGGGAGCTACGAGCAGTACTTC	CSVAASGSYEQYF
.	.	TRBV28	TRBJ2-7	TGTGCCAGCCCCCCTGCGGGGGGACAGTTAACCTACGAGCAGTACTTC	CASPPAGGQLTYEQYF
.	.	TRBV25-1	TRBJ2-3	TGTGCCAGCGAGCCCTCGGGGACAGATACGCAGTATTTT	CASEPSGTDTQYF
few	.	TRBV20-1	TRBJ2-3	TGCAGTGCTAGCCACAATCAGGCAGATACGCAGTATTTT	CSASHNQADTQYF
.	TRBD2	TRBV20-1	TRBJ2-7	TGCAGTGCAATCCAAGGCGGGAGCCCCCCCCACGAGCAGTACTTC	CSAIQGGSPPHEQYF
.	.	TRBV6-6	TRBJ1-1	TGTGCCAGCAGTTACTCGAGTCTGACGGGAACTGAAGCTTTCTTT	CASSYSSLTGTEAFF
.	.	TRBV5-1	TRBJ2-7	TGCGCCAGCAGCTCGGGACCGGGACGAGGCTACGAGCAGTACTTC	CASSSGPGRGYEQYF